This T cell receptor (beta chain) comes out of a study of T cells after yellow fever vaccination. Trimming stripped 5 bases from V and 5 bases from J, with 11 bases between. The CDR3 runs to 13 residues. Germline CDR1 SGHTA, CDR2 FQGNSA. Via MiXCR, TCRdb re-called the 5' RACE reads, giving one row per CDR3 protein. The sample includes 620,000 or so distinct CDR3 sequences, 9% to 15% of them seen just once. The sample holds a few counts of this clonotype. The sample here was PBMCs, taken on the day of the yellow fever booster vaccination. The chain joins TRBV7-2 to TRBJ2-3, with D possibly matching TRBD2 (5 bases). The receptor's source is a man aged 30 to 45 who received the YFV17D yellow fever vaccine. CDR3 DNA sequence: TGTGCCAGCAGCCTCGGACTGGAAGATACGCAGTATTTT. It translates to CASSLGLEDTQYF.